This T cell receptor beta chain was retrieved from a study of blood T cell repertoires in COVID-19. Across the study: The cDNA or gDNA used as material had been derived from T cells, B-cell-depleted T cells, or PBMCs.

Original analysis: From reference gene primer amplification, estimates of nucleated cell counts were derived. TCRdb's copy holds only in-frame clones and misses some; the assay was immunoSEQ multiplex PCR. The V and J calls and the clone size are those of that table, but D and trimming were determined from the DNA. The sample records roughly 150,000 clones, approximately 92% being singletons. CDR1 and CDR2 from the germline V gene are SGHTA and FQGNSA. V shed 5 bases, J shed 8 bases, and the junction held 11 bases outside the gene matches. The CDR3 totals 16 residues. Sequencing used peripheral blood. The chain employs TRBV7-2 and TRBJ2-1; 11 bases map to TRBD2. The source is a woman aged 55-69 years with active COVID-19. DNA of the CDR3: TGTGCCAGCAGCATCCGACTAGCGGGGATCAACGATGAGCAGTTCTTC. It specifies CASSIRLAGINDEQFF.